The 16 T cell receptor beta chains in this list originate from one sample, sequenced in a study of cytomegalovirus exposure and HLA in healthy donors. The PCR was carried out with 60 Vbeta primers and 13 Jbeta primers. Clones were read by immunoSEQ multiplex PCR, and TCRdb kept only the in-frame ones, dropping some. The repertoire includes about 190,000 clones, more than 60% of them detected once, and approximately 2% sits in the top ten. Sequencing used PBMCs. These receptors originate from a woman aged 30 to 39 in good health and CMV-seropositive.

The J gene is TRBJ1-2, the V gene TRBV19; a weak D match, TRBD1 (5 bases). CDR1 and CDR2 (germline): LNHDA, SQIVND (reference sequence). Trimming stripped 1 base from V and 0 bases from J, with 9 bases between. This CDR3 is built from 15 residues. The CDR3 spells CASSIGGGTNYGYTF. The CDR3, as DNA: TGTGCCAGTAGTATAGGCGGGGGAACTAACTATGGCTACACCTTC.

This clone was detected once. The chain uses TRBV7-2 and TRBJ1-4, with a weak D call TRBD1 (6 bases). The length of the CDR3 is 14 residues. With 4 bases removed from V and 11 bases from J, the gap between germline ends came to 17 bases. Per the germline V gene, CDR1 is SGHTA and CDR2 is FQGNSA. CDR3 sequence reads: CASSSQGTGRKLFF. CDR3 nucleotides: TGTGCCAGCAGCTCACAGGGCACGGGTAGGAAACTGTTTTTT.

This chain links TRBV13 with TRBJ1-3, with D uncertain. Germline-derived CDR1 and CDR2 are PRHDT and FYEKMQ (reference sequence). This CDR3 comprises 16 residues. Trimming removed 5 bases at V and 0 bases at J, with 14 bases between. CDR3: CASSPLAGSSGNTIYF. The CDR3 DNA is TGTGCCAGCAGCCCCCTCGCGGGCAGCTCTGGAAACACCATATATTTT.

The chain recombines TRBV6-5 with TRBJ1-1; possibly TRBD1 for D (6 bases). The CDR3 loop spans 14 amino acids. Trimming pared 2 bases from V and 3 bases from J, leaving 10 bases between. Germline CDR1 and CDR2: MNHEY and SVGAGI. CDR3 coding DNA: TGTGCCAGCAGTTACAAGGGGGGGGACACTGAAGCTTTCTTT. Translating gives CASSYKGGDTEAFF.

The chain combines TRBV27 with TRBJ2-7; the D gene is possibly TRBD1 (5 bases). The CDR3 runs to 16 residues. Germline-derived CDR1 and CDR2 are MNHEY and SMNVEV (reference sequence). V lost 5 bases to trimming and J lost 2 bases, with 19 bases between them. The CDR3, as DNA: TGTGCCAGCAGTCCCGACAGCTCCCAGAGAACCTACGAGCAGTACTTC. It yields the protein CASSPDSSQRTYEQYF.

The chain has TRBV15 and TRBJ2-1; 7 nucleotides match TRBD1. The germline V gene has CDR1 LNHNV and CDR2 YYDKDF (reference sequence). There are 15 residues in the CDR3. V trimming: 4 bases; J trimming: 1 base; junction bases outside the gene matches: 4. In DNA form, the CDR3 reads TGTGCCACCAGCAAAGAGGGGGCTTCCTACAATGAGCAGTTCTTC. Translated: CATSKEGASYNEQFF. The full variable domain, rest sourced from reference TRBV15 and TRBJ2-1, is DAMVIQNPRYQVTQFGKPVTLSCSQTLNHNVMYWYQQKSSQAPKLLFHYYDKDFNNEADTPDNFQSRRPNTSFCFLDIRSPGLGDTAMYLCATSKEGASYNEQFFGPGTRLTVL.

The chain joins TRBV18 to TRBJ2-7, with D hard to call. CDR1 is KGHSH, CDR2 LQKENI, per germline. The V gene lost 2 bases and the J gene lost 2 bases, with 7 bases spanning the gap. The CDR3 consists of 13 residues. The CDR3 region is CASSPVLPYEQYF. CDR3 DNA sequence: TGTGCCAGCTCACCAGTTCTCCCCTACGAGCAGTACTTC.

This chain joins TRBV7-2 and TRBJ2-3; D is unclear. Germline values: CDR1 SGHTA, CDR2 FQGNSA. The CDR3 sequence is 12 residues long. V lost 0 bases and J 6 bases, leaving 4 bases between the germline ends. The CDR3 spells CASSLARDTQYF. The CDR3 coding sequence is TGTGCCAGCAGCTTAGCACGGGATACGCAGTATTTT.

A few counts support this clone. V usage is TRBV10-2 and J usage is TRBJ2-7; TRBD1 matches 8 bases. CDR1 is WSHSY, CDR2 SAAADI, per germline. The CDR3 is 13 amino acids. V shed 7 bases, J shed 6 bases, and the junction held 8 bases outside the gene matches. CDR3 in DNA: TGCGCCAGCACCCTAAGACAGGGGTTCGAGCAGTACTTC. It is translated as CASTLRQGFEQYF.

The chain joins TRBV5-4 to TRBJ2-5; 8 positions agree with TRBD1. After removal of 4 bases from V and 0 bases from J, the junction contained 8 bases not matched to a gene. CDR1 and CDR2 from the germline V gene are SGHNT and YYREEE (reference sequence). CDR3 length: 16 residues. For the CDR3, the DNA is TGTGCCAGCAGCCTCCCCGGGACAGGCAACCAAGAGACCCAGTACTTC. It translates to CASSLPGTGNQETQYF.

The chain has TRBV5-4 and TRBJ1-1, with 11 bases aligning to TRBD1. The trim removed 4 bases at V and 1 base at J, leaving 0 bases unmatched. CDR1 is SGHNT, CDR2 YYREEE, per germline (reference sequence). CDR3 length: 14 residues. The CDR3, as DNA: TGTGCCAGCAGCGGGACAGGGGGGAACACTGAAGCTTTCTTT. Encoded protein: CASSGTGGNTEAFF.

V usage is TRBV7-9 and J usage is TRBJ1-4; tentative D call: TRBD1 (5 bases). Germline values: CDR1 SEHNR, CDR2 FQNEAQ (reference sequence). Trimming left V 4 bases short and J 3 bases short, with 12 bases between. The CDR3 contains 15 residues. CDR3 DNA sequence: TGTGCCAGCAGCTCCGGAGGGGACGCTAATGAAAAACTGTTTTTT. Its protein product is CASSSGGDANEKLFF.

The rearrangement joins TRBV7-3 to TRBJ1-1; D is undetermined. Germline assignment: CDR1 SGHTA and CDR2 FQGTGA. This CDR3 contains 13 residues. The germline V and J ends were trimmed by 2 bases and 1 base, with 5 bases remaining between them. CDR3 residues: CASSLQENTEAFF. CDR3 nucleotide sequence: TGTGCCAGCAGCTTACAGGAGAACACTGAAGCTTTCTTT.

J is TRBJ1-1 and V is TRBV6-6; D unresolved. The germline V gene encodes CDR1 MNHNY and CDR2 SVGAGI (reference sequence). The CDR3 has 12 residues. Trimming left V 0 bases short and J 11 bases short, with 10 bases between. CDR3 protein: CASSYSKGRAFF. The CDR3 DNA reads TGTGCCAGCAGTTACTCGAAAGGGAGGGCTTTCTTT.

This chain uses TRBV5-1 with TRBJ2-3; D not resolved. Germline-derived CDR1 and CDR2 are SGHRS and YFSETQ. The CDR3 has 12 amino acids. Deletions cut 2 bases from V and 7 bases from J, with 8 bases between. CDR3 coding DNA: TGCGCCAGCAGCTTAAGCTCAAATACGCAGTATTTT. Translation gives CASSLSSNTQYF. The full variable domain, rest sourced from reference TRBV5-1 and TRBJ2-3, is KAGVTQTPRYLIKTRGQQVTLSCSPISGHRSVSWYQQTPGQGLQFLFEYFSETQRNKGNFPGRFSGRQFSNSRSEMNVSTLELGDSALYLCASSLSSNTQYFGPGTRLTVL.

CDR3 residues: CAGGQGPGGEQYF. CDR3 DNA sequence: TGTGCCGGGGGGCAGGGGCCGGGGGGAGAGCAGTACTTC. The chain carries TRBV28 and TRBJ2-7; tentatively, D is TRBD2 (7 bases). Germline V CDR1 and CDR2: MDHEN, SYDVKM. The CDR3 sequence is 13 residues long. V lost 11 bases and J lost 7, with 21 bases in between.